A single sample gave rise to the 8 T cell receptor beta chains below, sequenced in a study of OX40 agonist ivuxolimab in advanced cancers. Data came from immunoSEQ multiplex PCR; TCRdb stores just in-frame clones and leaves some out. In the table there are roughly 100,000 clones, around 90% of which are singletons. Material: CD4+ or CD8+ T cells sorted from blood, obtained in a trial of the OX40 agonist ivuxolimab. The receptors were gathered from an adult with an advanced solid tumor such as melanoma, head and neck, liver or kidney cancer.

V gene TRBV6-5 combines with J gene TRBJ2-7; possibly TRBD2 for D (5 bases). The CDR3 is made up of 14 amino acids. The V gene's germline CDR1 is MNHEY and CDR2 SVGAGI. V was trimmed by 7 bases and J by 2 bases, leaving 15 bases between them. The CDR3 loop reads CASKPQLVPYEQYF. DNA of the CDR3: TGTGCCAGCAAACCACAACTAGTACCCTACGAGCAGTACTTC.

The chain is built from TRBV27 and TRBJ2-5; 10 bases line up with TRBD1. In germline, CDR1 is MNHEY, CDR2 SMNVEV (reference sequence). The CDR3 has 15 amino acids. The J segment lost 1 base and the V segment lost 4 bases, leaving 3 bases of the junction unmatched. Written as DNA, the CDR3 is TGTGCCAGCAGTTCCTGGACAGGGGGCCAAGAGACCCAGTACTTC. Its protein product is CASSSWTGGQETQYF.

The chain has TRBV7-2 and TRBJ2-2; D is possibly TRBD2 (6 bases). The ends were cut back, 2 bases at V and 0 bases at J, with 10 bases in the middle. The CDR3 spans 16 residues. CDR1 is SGHTA, CDR2 FQGNSA, per germline. CDR3 sequence reads: CASSLRRTTNTGELFF. The CDR3 nucleotides read TGTGCCAGCAGCTTACGCCGGACTACGAACACCGGGGAGCTGTTTTTT.

V and J are TRBV7-8 and TRBJ2-7; no definite D call. The V end lost 1 base, the J end lost 0 bases, and 7 bases lay between the germline ends. Germline CDR1 reads SGHVS; CDR2 reads FQNEAQ. This CDR3 has 14 amino acids. CDR3 coding DNA: TGTGCCAGCAGCTTAGTAGAGGTCTCCTACGAGCAGTACTTC. Protein sequence: CASSLVEVSYEQYF.

The rearrangement uses TRBV7-6 and TRBJ1-5; tentative D call: TRBD1 (6 bases). The CDR3 runs 18 residues. Looked up from germline, CDR1 is SGHVS and CDR2 is FNYEAQ. V lost 1 base to trimming and J lost 0 bases, with 16 bases between them. The CDR3 is CASSLGGATSYSNQPQHF. The CDR3 nucleotides are TGTGCCAGCAGCTTAGGGGGGGCCACCTCTTATAGCAATCAGCCCCAGCATTTT.

A single count supports this clone. The chain couples TRBV18 to TRBJ1-1; D unresolved. The CDR3 has 14 residues. Germline V CDR1 and CDR2: KGHSH, LQKENI. V lost 3 bases and J 0 bases, leaving 8 bases between the germline ends. The CDR3 nucleotides read TGTGCCAGCTCACCCTCACAAATGAACACTGAAGCTTTCTTT. Translation gives CASSPSQMNTEAFF.

The J gene is TRBJ2-7, the V gene TRBV30; 7 positions match TRBD1. V gave up 3 bases and J gave up 2 bases; unmatched junction bases: 1. Germline CDR1 reads GTSNPN; CDR2 reads SVGIG (reference sequence). The CDR3 is 12 amino acids. The CDR3: CAWRTGAYEQYF. Written as DNA, the CDR3 is TGTGCCTGGAGAACAGGGGCCTACGAGCAGTACTTC.

The J gene is TRBJ1-6, the V gene TRBV18, with TRBD1 matching over 10 bases. Trimming cost V 4 bases and J 7 bases; bases outside gene matches: 13. The CDR3 spans 18 residues. CDR1 and CDR2 from the germline V gene are KGHSH and LQKENI. DNA of the CDR3: TGTGCCAGCTCACAGATAGCCCGGGACAGGGGCACCAATTCACCCCTCCACTTT. Its translation: CASSQIARDRGTNSPLHF.